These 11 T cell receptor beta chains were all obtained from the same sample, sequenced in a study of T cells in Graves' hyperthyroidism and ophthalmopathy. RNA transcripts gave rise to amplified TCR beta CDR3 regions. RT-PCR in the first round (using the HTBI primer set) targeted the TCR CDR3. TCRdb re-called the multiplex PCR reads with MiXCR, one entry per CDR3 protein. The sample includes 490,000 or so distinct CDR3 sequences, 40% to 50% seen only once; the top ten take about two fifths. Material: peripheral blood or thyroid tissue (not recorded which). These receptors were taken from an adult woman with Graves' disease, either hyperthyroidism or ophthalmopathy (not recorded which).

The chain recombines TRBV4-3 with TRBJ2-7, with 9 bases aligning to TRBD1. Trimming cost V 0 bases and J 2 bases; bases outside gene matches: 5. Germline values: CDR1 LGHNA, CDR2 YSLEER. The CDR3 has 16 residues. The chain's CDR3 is CASSQDPGQGTYEQYF. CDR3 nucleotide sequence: TGCGCCAGCAGCCAAGACCCCGGACAGGGGACCTACGAGCAGTACTTC.

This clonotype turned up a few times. CDR3 coding DNA: TGTGCCACCAGTGACCTGAGTGGGGTGGGCTCGACGAATGAGCAGTTCTTC. Translating it yields CATSDLSGVGSTNEQFF. The genes are TRBV24-1 and TRBJ2-5; D not certain. The J call may be wrong; the DNA end is better matched by TRBJ2-1. Germline V gives CDR1 KGHDR, CDR2 SFDVKD. This CDR3 is 17 amino acids long.

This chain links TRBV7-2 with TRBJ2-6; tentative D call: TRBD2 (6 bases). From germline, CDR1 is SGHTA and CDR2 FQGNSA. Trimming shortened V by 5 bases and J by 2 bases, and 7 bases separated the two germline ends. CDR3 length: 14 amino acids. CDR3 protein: CASSGGTGANVLTF. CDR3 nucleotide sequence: TGTGCCAGCAGCGGAGGGACTGGGGCCAACGTCCTGACTTTC.

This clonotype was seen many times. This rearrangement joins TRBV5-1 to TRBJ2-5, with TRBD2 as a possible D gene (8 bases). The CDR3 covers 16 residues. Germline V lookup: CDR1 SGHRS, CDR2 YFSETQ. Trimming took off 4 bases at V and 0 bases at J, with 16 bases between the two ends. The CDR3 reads CASSPGGGVNQETQYF. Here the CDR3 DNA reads TGCGCCAGCAGCCCGGGAGGGGGCGTTAACCAAGAGACCCAGTACTTC.

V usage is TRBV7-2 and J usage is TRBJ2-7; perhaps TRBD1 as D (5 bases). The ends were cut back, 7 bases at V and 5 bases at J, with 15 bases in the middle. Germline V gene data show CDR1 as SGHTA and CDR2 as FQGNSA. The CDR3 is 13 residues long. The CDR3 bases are TGTGCCAGCACACAGGATCGAGTCAACGAGCAGTACTTC. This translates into CASTQDRVNEQYF.

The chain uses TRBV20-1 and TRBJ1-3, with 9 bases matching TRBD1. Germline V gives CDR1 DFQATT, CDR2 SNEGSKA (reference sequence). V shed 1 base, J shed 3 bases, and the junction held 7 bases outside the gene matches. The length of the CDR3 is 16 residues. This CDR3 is CSARALGTGSGNTIYF. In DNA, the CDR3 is TGCAGTGCTAGAGCCCTCGGGACAGGGAGTGGAAACACCATATATTTT.

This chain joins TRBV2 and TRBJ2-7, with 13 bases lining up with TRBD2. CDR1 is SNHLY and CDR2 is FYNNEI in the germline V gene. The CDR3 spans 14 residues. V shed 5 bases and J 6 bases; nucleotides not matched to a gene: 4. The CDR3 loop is CASSRGLAGLEQYF. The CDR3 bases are TGTGCCAGCAGTCGGGGACTAGCGGGGCTCGAGCAGTACTTC.

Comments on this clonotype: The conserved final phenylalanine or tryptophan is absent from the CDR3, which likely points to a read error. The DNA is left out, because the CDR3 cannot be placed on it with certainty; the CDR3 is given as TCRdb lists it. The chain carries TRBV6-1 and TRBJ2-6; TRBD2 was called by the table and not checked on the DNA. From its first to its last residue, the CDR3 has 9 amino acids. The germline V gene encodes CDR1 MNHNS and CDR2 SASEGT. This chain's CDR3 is CASRPQSGY.

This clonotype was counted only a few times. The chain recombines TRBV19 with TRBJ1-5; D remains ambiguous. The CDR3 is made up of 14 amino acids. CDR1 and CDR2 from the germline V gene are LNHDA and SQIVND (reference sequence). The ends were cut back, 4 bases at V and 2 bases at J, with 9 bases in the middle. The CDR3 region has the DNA TGTGCCAGTAGTACTACTGGTGGCAATCAGCCCCAGCATTTT. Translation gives CASSTTGGNQPQHF.

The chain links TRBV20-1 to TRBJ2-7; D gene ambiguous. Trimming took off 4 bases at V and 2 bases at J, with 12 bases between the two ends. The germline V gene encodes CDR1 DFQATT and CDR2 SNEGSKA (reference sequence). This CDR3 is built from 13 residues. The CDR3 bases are TGCAGTGCTACGTCCTCGGATACCTACGAGCAGTACTTC. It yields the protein CSATSSDTYEQYF.

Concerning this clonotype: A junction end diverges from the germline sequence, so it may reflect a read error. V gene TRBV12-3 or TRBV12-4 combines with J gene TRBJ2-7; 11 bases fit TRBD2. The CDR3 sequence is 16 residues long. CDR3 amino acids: CASSWAGTSGSYGQYF. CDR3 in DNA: TGTGCCAGCAGTTGGGCCGGGACTAGCGGCTCCTACGGGCAGTACTTC.